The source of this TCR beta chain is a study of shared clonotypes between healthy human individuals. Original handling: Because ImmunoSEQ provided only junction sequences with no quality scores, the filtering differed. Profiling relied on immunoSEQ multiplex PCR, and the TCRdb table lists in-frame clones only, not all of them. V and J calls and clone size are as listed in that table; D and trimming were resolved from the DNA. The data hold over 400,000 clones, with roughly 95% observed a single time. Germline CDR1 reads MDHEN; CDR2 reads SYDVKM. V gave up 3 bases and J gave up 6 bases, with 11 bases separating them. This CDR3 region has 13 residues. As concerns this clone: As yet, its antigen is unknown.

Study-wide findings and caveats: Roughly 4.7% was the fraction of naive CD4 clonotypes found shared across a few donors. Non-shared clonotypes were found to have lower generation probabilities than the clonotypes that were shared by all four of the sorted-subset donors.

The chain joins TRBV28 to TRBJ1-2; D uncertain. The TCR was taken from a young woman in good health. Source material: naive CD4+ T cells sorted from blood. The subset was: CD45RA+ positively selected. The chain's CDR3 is CASSLPHLDGYTF. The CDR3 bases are TGTGCCAGCAGTTTGCCCCACCTGGATGGCTACACCTTC.